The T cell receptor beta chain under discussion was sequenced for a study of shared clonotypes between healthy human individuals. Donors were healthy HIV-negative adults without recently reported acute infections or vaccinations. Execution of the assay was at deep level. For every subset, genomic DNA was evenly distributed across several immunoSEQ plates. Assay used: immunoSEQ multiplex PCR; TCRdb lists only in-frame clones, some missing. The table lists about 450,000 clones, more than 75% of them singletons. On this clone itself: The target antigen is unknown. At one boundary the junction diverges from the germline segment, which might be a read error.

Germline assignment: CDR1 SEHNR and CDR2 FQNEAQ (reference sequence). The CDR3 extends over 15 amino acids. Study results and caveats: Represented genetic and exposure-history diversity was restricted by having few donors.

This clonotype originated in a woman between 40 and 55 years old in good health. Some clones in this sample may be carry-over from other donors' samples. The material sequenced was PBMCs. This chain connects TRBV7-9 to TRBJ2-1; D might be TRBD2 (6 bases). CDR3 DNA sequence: TGTGCCAGCAGCGTAGCGGAGAGCTCCTACAATGAGCAGTTCTTC. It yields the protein CASSVAESSYNEQFF.